This T cell receptor beta chain is from a study of CD8 T cells in Susac syndrome. With 4 bases removed from V and 3 bases from J, the gap between germline ends came to 16 bases. The CDR3 extends over 15 amino acids. CDR1 is SGHRS and CDR2 is YFSETQ in the germline V gene. The authors reverse transcribed roughly 0.5 to 1 ug RNA with random hexamers. MiXCR was run by TCRdb on the immunoSEQ multiplex PCR reads, yielding one entry per CDR3 protein. The repertoire holds 180,000 or so distinct CDR3 sequences, around 96% seen once, with 0.093% in the top ten. The sample was CD4+ T cells from PBMCs. The TCR sequence derives from a human donor with multiple sclerosis. The rearrangement links TRBV5-1 to TRBJ1-1; perhaps TRBD1 as D (6 bases). Here the CDR3 DNA reads TGCGCCAGCAGCCCCGAGGGGGTAAAGGACACTGAAGCTTTCTTT. This gives the protein CASSPEGVKDTEAFF.